This T cell receptor (beta chain) was sequenced in a study of vaccination effects on CD4 cells after COVID-19. On this clone itself: The antigen is unknown.

In the ViraFEST assay, antigen-specific CD4+ clonotypes were identified by expansion after peptide-pool stimulation. Isolating CD4+ T cells followed roughly ten days of culture. Prior SARS-CoV-2 infection was absent in the vaccine recipients, as shown by negative nucleocapsid antibodies. PBMC cultures contained some 2.1 million cells per well, 8.5 to 10 IU/ml IL-2 and roughly 9.5 ug/ml peptides. The germline V gene encodes CDR1 SGHDT and CDR2 YYEEEE. V was pared by 3 bases and J by 1 base, with 10 bases between. There are 14 residues in the CDR3. Clones were sequenced by immunoSEQ multiplex PCR, and TCRdb holds only the in-frame ones, with some missing. The data hold tens of thousands of clones, with roughly 76% observed a single time.

The clonotype originates from a human donor who received a COVID-19 vaccine. The V gene is TRBV5-6, the J gene TRBJ1-1, with D hard to call. This sample comprised CD4+ T cells from PBMCs cultured with SARS-CoV-2 spike peptides, obtained before COVID-19 vaccination. In DNA form, the CDR3 reads TGTGCCAGCAGCTCGTATCGGGGGAACACTGAAGCTTTCTTT. It codes for CASSSYRGNTEAFF.